This TCR beta chain was documented in a study of T-cell reconstitution after alpha-beta-depleted transplantation in children. Molecular barcoding with unique molecular identifiers was used for the TCRbeta library. TCRdb reprocessed the PCR reads via MiXCR and lists one record per CDR3 protein. The sample lists more than 550,000 distinct CDR3 sequences, under 12% occurring once. CDR3 length: 14 residues. V was trimmed by 3 bases and J by 5 bases, leaving 13 bases between them. Germline lookup yields CDR1 DFQATT and CDR2 SNEGSKA (reference sequence). This chain uses TRBV20-1 with TRBJ2-2; perhaps TRBD1 as D (5 bases). The source material was PBMCs from the stem cell graft donor, sampled from the stem cell graft. The clonotype originates from a human donor who donated a stem cell graft to a child with acute myeloid leukemia. CDR3 bases: TGCAGTGCTAGCAGGCAGGGTGGTACCGGGGAGCTGTTTTTT. This sequence encodes CSASRQGGTGELFF.